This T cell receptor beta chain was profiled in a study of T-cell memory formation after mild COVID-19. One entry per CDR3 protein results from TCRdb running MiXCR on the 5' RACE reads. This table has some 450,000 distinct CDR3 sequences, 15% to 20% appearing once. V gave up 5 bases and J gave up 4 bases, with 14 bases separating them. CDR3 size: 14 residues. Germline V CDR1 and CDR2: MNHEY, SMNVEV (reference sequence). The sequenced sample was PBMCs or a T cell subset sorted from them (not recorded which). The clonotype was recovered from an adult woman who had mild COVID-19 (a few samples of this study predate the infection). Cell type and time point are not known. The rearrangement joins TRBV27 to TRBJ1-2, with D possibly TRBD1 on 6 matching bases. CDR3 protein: CASSPKGGPYGYTF. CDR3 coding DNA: TGTGCCAGCAGTCCGAAGGGGGGACCCTATGGCTACACCTTC.